The rows below give T cell receptor beta chains drawn from one sample of a study of T cells in Graves' hyperthyroidism and ophthalmopathy. TCRdb recomputed calls from the multiplex PCR reads with MiXCR, one row per CDR3 protein. This table has some 510,000 distinct CDR3 sequences, about 20% appearing once. Sequenced: blood. The receptors were sampled from a man between 18 and 35 years old with Graves' hyperthyroidism. Each CDR3 is given without its conserved first and last residue.

cdr3_aa: ASNKQGLPYEQY; j_call: TRBJ2-7; cdr3_length: 12; v_call: TRBV6-1
cdr3_aa: ATGIRNTGELF; j_call: TRBJ2-2; cdr3_length: 11; v_call: TRBV10-3
cdr3_aa: ASSTVGGLGETQY; j_call: TRBJ2-5; cdr3_length: 13; v_call: TRBV6-1
cdr3_aa: ATSGGTGPNTEAF; j_call: TRBJ1-1; cdr3_length: 13; v_call: TRBV15
cdr3_aa: ASRRGQETQY; j_call: TRBJ2-5; cdr3_length: 10; v_call: TRBV6-2/TRBV6-3
cdr3_aa: ASSFANTGELF; j_call: TRBJ2-2; cdr3_length: 11; v_call: TRBV7-8
cdr3_aa: ASSYLTGMETQY; j_call: TRBJ2-5; cdr3_length: 12; v_call: TRBV6-5
cdr3_aa: ASSLVSGGPTQY; j_call: TRBJ2-5; cdr3_length: 12; v_call: TRBV11-3
cdr3_aa: ASSQDRAGREYGYT; j_call: TRBJ1-2; cdr3_length: 14; v_call: TRBV4-1
cdr3_aa: SAPGQGAREQY; j_call: TRBJ2-7; cdr3_length: 11; v_call: TRBV20-1
cdr3_aa: ASSERGVSYGYT; j_call: TRBJ1-2; cdr3_length: 12; v_call: TRBV6-1
cdr3_aa: ASALAGRDEQY; j_call: TRBJ2-7; cdr3_length: 11; v_call: TRBV28
cdr3_aa: ASSLGDRVPNSPLH; j_call: TRBJ1-6; cdr3_length: 14; v_call: TRBV7-8
cdr3_aa: ASASRTGGNYGYT; j_call: TRBJ1-2; cdr3_length: 13; v_call: TRBV6-1
cdr3_aa: ASSDNYGYT; j_call: TRBJ1-2; cdr3_length: 9; v_call: TRBV2
cdr3_aa: ASSGAENTEAF; j_call: TRBJ1-1; cdr3_length: 11; v_call: TRBV6-1
cdr3_aa: SLRLAGDHEQY; j_call: TRBJ2-7; cdr3_length: 11; v_call: TRBV20-1
cdr3_aa: ASSVGIMGYQETQY; j_call: TRBJ2-5; cdr3_length: 14; v_call: TRBV28
cdr3_aa: ASSATGEQY; j_call: TRBJ2-7; cdr3_length: 9; v_call: TRBV7-2
cdr3_aa: ASSPANTGELF; j_call: TRBJ2-2; cdr3_length: 11; v_call: TRBV7-6
cdr3_aa: ASSIGRGNTEAF; j_call: TRBJ1-1; cdr3_length: 12; v_call: TRBV19
cdr3_aa: ASSLGGGRPNEQY; j_call: TRBJ2-7; cdr3_length: 13; v_call: TRBV18
cdr3_aa: ASSRDRGGYEQY; j_call: TRBJ2-7; cdr3_length: 12; v_call: TRBV6-5
cdr3_aa: ASSRKTGEETQY; j_call: TRBJ2-5; cdr3_length: 12; v_call: TRBV19
cdr3_aa: ASSQLLGKNIQY; j_call: TRBJ2-4; cdr3_length: 12; v_call: TRBV6-1
cdr3_aa: ASSLTGMGYGYT; j_call: TRBJ1-2; cdr3_length: 12; v_call: TRBV11-2
cdr3_aa: ASSPRQGAWKTEAF; j_call: TRBJ1-1; cdr3_length: 14; v_call: TRBV28
cdr3_aa: ASSSMGTGLGTEAF; j_call: TRBJ1-1; cdr3_length: 14; v_call: TRBV28
cdr3_aa: ASSPSGLPDGYT; j_call: TRBJ1-2; cdr3_length: 12; v_call: TRBV12-3/TRBV12-4
cdr3_aa: ASLAGSGELF; j_call: TRBJ2-2; cdr3_length: 10; v_call: TRBV30
cdr3_aa: ASSTSGGATGELF; j_call: TRBJ2-2; cdr3_length: 13; v_call: TRBV6-1
cdr3_aa: ASLEDRMNTEAF; j_call: TRBJ1-1; cdr3_length: 12; v_call: TRBV12-3/TRBV12-4
cdr3_aa: ASSFRLAGEINTGELF; j_call: TRBJ2-2; cdr3_length: 16; v_call: TRBV28
cdr3_aa: SARDPKGGQPQH; j_call: TRBJ1-5; cdr3_length: 12; v_call: TRBV20-1
cdr3_aa: ASSEGAGQETQY; j_call: TRBJ2-5; cdr3_length: 12; v_call: TRBV2
cdr3_aa: ASSIAVWAGELF; j_call: TRBJ2-2; cdr3_length: 12; v_call: TRBV19
cdr3_aa: SATTGGETQY; j_call: TRBJ2-5; cdr3_length: 10; v_call: TRBV20-1
cdr3_aa: ASSLAGVNYEQY; j_call: TRBJ2-7; cdr3_length: 12; v_call: TRBV12-3/TRBV12-4
cdr3_aa: ASSFLSGDEQY; j_call: TRBJ2-7; cdr3_length: 11; v_call: TRBV28
cdr3_aa: ASGAPGQGPYEQY; j_call: TRBJ2-7; cdr3_length: 13; v_call: TRBV12-5
cdr3_aa: ASSPPGQGVQTQY; j_call: TRBJ2-5; cdr3_length: 13; v_call: TRBV28
cdr3_aa: ASSADRRGNQPQH; j_call: TRBJ1-5; cdr3_length: 13; v_call: TRBV6-1
cdr3_aa: ASSSDHFYEQY; j_call: TRBJ2-7; cdr3_length: 11; v_call: TRBV12-3/TRBV12-4
cdr3_aa: ASSATGSGANVLT; j_call: TRBJ2-6; cdr3_length: 13; v_call: TRBV12-3/TRBV12-4
cdr3_aa: ASSLVAFNQPQH; j_call: TRBJ1-5; cdr3_length: 12; v_call: TRBV5-8
cdr3_aa: ASSLGVRYGYT; j_call: TRBJ1-2; cdr3_length: 11; v_call: TRBV27
cdr3_aa: ASSLGRPKNTEAF; j_call: TRBJ1-1; cdr3_length: 13; v_call: TRBV12-3/TRBV12-4